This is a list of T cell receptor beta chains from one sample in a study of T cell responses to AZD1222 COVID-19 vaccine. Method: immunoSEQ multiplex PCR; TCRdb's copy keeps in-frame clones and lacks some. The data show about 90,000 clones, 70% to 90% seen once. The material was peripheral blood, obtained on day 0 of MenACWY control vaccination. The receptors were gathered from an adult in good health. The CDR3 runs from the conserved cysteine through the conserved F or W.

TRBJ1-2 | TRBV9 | CASRGFTGLNGYTF
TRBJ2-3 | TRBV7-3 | CASSLDRGTDTQYF
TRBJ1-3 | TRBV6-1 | CASIDDRRSGNTIYF
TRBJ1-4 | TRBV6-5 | CASSPRTGREKLFF
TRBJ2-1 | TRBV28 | CASSLSSGGTYNEQFF
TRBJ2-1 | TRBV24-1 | CATSPGQGYNEQFF
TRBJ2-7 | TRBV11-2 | CASSPSVGDTHYEQYF
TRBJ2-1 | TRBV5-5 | CASSQFSYNEQFF
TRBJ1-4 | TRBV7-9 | CASSNGRGRSTNEKLFF
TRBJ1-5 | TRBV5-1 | CASSLTGDSNQPQHF
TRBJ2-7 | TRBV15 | CATSREIGSPYEQYF
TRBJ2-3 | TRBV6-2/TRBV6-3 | CASSFPGRDTQYF
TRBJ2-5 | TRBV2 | CASSQETQYF
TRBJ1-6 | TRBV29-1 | CSVGDKRDSPLHF
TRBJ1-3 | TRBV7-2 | CASSSSSTGTGGNTIYF
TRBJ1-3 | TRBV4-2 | CASSQEDFGNTIYF
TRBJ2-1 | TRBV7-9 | CASSRINEQFF
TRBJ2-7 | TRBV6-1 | CASSEGAYEQYF
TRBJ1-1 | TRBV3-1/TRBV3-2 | CASSLRGNPEAFF
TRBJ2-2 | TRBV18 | CASSPSLGENGELFF
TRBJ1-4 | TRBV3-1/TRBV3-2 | CASSQDLAAANEKLFF
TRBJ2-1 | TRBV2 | CASSDRASYNEQFF
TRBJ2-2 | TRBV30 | CAWSNRDRVTGELFF
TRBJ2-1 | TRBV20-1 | CSAFTGWEQFF
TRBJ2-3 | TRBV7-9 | CASSLGGGGASDTQYF
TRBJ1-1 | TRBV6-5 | CASSYSRGTEAFF
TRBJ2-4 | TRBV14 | CASSQDKAGGRNIQYF
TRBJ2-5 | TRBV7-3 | CASSATGTGTQYF
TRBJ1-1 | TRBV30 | CAWSVGQGGTEAFF
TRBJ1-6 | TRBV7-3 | CASSLLPSSYNSPLHF
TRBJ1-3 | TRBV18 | CASSPIGSSGNTIYF
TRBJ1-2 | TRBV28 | CASKEGIYGYTF
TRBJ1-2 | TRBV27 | CASSLFPQGYGYTF
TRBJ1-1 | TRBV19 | CASSIRSTVGERAFF
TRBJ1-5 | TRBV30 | CAWNEGHQPQHF
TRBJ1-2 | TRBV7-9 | CASSSTGAFTNYGYTF
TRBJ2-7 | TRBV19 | CASSRDTDSYEQYF
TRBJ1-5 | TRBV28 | CASSSPGTGGFQPQHF
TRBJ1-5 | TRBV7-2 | CASSPGDIGSNQPQHF
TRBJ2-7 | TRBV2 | CASSELVGRAEQYF
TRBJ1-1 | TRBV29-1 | CSVESEGTPPRRAFF
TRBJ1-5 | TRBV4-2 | CASSQALGEQPQHF
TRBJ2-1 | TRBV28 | CASSLWTGRHNEQFF
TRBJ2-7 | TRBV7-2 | CASSSSGTTSYEQYF
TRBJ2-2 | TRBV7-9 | CASSLVTGTGTGELFF
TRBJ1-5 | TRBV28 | CASSWGDDQPQHF
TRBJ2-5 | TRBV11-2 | CASSLIGGEGETQYF
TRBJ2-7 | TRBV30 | CAWSPDHSYEQYF
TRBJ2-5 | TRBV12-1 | CASSLKAGNGPEGETQYF
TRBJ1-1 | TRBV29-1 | CSVYRNTEAFF
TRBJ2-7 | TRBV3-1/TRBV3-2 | CASSPNKDRQYF
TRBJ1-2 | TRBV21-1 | CASTTRDLVFLSGYTF
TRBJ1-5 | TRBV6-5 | CASRVGQGNQPQHF
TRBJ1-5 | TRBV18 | CASSPGDRGNQPQHF
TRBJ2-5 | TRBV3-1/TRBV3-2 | CASSQGGQGGETQYF
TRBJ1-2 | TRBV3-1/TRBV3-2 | CASSQENRPGGYTF
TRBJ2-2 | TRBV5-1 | CASSPGTTNTGELFF
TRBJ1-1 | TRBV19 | CASSIITPPIVLF
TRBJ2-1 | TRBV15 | CATSRDIRDEQFF